One and the same sample provided the 30 T cell receptor beta chains below, sequenced in a study of blood T cell repertoires in COVID-19. Sequenced by immunoSEQ multiplex PCR; TCRdb stores in-frame clones only, minus some. Of some 120,000 clones in the sample, roughly four fifths are singletons; the top ten hold about 10%. The source material was peripheral blood. The receptor set was obtained from a man aged 55 to 70 with acute or convalescent COVID-19.

CDR3 DNA sequence: TGTGCCAGCAGCCAACCGGGCTCCTATAATTCACCCCTCCACTTT. It translates to CASSQPGSYNSPLHF. This chain links TRBV3-1 (or the pseudogene TRBV3-2) with TRBJ1-6; D is uncertain. The CDR3 is made up of 15 amino acids. Germline V gene lookup returns CDR1 LGHDT and CDR2 YNNKEL (reference sequence). The ends were cut back, 2 bases at V and 0 bases at J, with 5 bases in the middle.

This chain joins TRBV10-3 and TRBJ1-2; TRBD1 aligns across 7 bases. Germline CDR1 reads ENHRY; CDR2 reads SYGVKD. Trimming removed 2 bases from V and 7 bases from J; junction bases left unmatched: 4. CDR3 size: 13 residues. The DNA for the CDR3 is TGTGCCATCAGTGAGGTAGGGGGCCTTGGCTACACCTTC. This codes for CAISEVGGLGYTF.

This chain joins TRBV18 and TRBJ1-5, with D hard to call. The CDR3 is made up of 13 amino acids. V was cut by 4 bases and J by 4 bases, with 8 bases left in between. The V gene's germline CDR1 is KGHSH and CDR2 LQKENI. Here the CDR3 reads CASSLQRNQPQHF. The CDR3 DNA reads as TGTGCCAGCTCACTACAGCGGAATCAGCCCCAGCATTTT.

The gene calls are TRBV7-3 and TRBJ2-2; no reliable D call. The V and J ends lost 3 bases and 3 bases respectively, with 5 bases between them. The CDR3 spans 13 residues. Germline V gene lookup returns CDR1 SGHTA and CDR2 FQGTGA. In DNA, the CDR3 is TGTGCCAGCAGCTTGGGCGACACCGGGGAGCTGTTTTTT. Encoded protein: CASSLGDTGELFF. Full variable domain (remainder filled in from reference TRBV7-3 and TRBJ2-2): GAGVSQTPSNKVTEKGKYVELRCDPISGHTALYWYRQSLGQGPEFLIYFQGTGAADDSGLPNDRFFAVRPEGSVSTLKIQRTERGDSAVYLCASSLGDTGELFFGEGSRLTVL.

This clone rates as medium-sized. The gene calls are TRBV6-5 and TRBJ1-1; a weak D match, TRBD1 (5 bases). Trimming stripped 6 bases from V and 1 base from J, with 9 bases between. CDR1 and CDR2 from the germline V gene are MNHEY and SVGAGI. The CDR3 length is 13 residues. The CDR3: CASRDNWNTEAFF. In DNA form, the CDR3 reads TGTGCCAGCAGGGACAACTGGAACACTGAAGCTTTCTTT.

The CDR3 DNA is TGCGCCAGCAGTCACCGGGTCCCCGAGGGTGAGCAGTTCTTC. Its translation: CASSHRVPEGEQFF. This chain joins TRBV23-1 and TRBJ2-1, with D maybe TRBD2 (5 bases). TRBV23-1 is recorded as an ORF, its role being uncertain. The CDR3 is 14 residues long. V lost 3 bases and J lost 9, with 15 bases in between.

V and J are TRBV3-1 (or the pseudogene TRBV3-2) and TRBJ2-1; D is unresolved. The ends were cut back, 5 bases at V and 9 bases at J, with 14 bases in the middle. CDR3 length: 13 amino acids. Germline lookup yields CDR1 LGHDT and CDR2 YNNKEL (reference sequence). The CDR3 DNA reads as TGTGCCAGCAGCATCTGGGTGGAGTCTGAGCAGTTCTTC. Its translation: CASSIWVESEQFF.

This clone was observed once. The chain couples TRBV7-2 to TRBJ2-3, with D unresolved. The V end was cut by 4 bases, the J end by 7 bases, with 6 bases between. The CDR3 runs 11 residues. CDR1 is SGHTA and CDR2 is FQGNSA in the germline V gene. This chain's CDR3 is CASSSFNTQYF. The CDR3 nucleotides are TGTGCCAGCAGCTCTTTTAATACGCAGTATTTT.

This sequence joins TRBV6-5 and TRBJ2-2, with D possibly TRBD1 on 5 matching bases. The V and J ends lost 7 bases and 4 bases respectively, with 10 bases between them. The CDR3 consists of 13 residues. In germline, CDR1 is MNHEY, CDR2 SVGAGI. For the CDR3, the DNA is TGTGCCAGCACCGAACAGGTCACCGGGGAGCTGTTTTTT. Translation gives CASTEQVTGELFF.

The chain is built from TRBV4-1 and TRBJ1-5, with D possibly TRBD1 on 6 matching bases. The length of the CDR3 is 15 residues. Germline assignment: CDR1 MGHRA and CDR2 YSYEKL. The V gene lost 4 bases and the J gene lost 5 bases, with 15 bases spanning the gap. The CDR3 region is CASSRTGTSDQPQHF. In nucleotides, the CDR3 is TGCGCCAGCAGCCGTACCGGGACATCCGATCAGCCCCAGCATTTT.

This clone was detected once. The genes are TRBV5-8 and TRBJ1-4; the match to TRBD1 covers 9 bases. CDR1 is SGHTS and CDR2 is YDEGEE in the germline V gene. The V and J ends lost 3 bases and 6 bases, in that order; junction bases with no gene match: 6. The CDR3 spans 15 residues. As DNA, the CDR3 is TGTGCCAGCAGCTACATGGACAGGGGTTATGAAAAACTGTTTTTT. Translating gives CASSYMDRGYEKLFF. Together with reference TRBV5-8 and TRBJ1-4, the CDR3 gives the full variable domain: EAGVTQSPTHLIKTRGQQATLRCSPISGHTSVYWYQQALGLGLQFLLWYDEGEERNRGNFPPRFSGRQFPNYSSELNVNALELEDSALYLCASSYMDRGYEKLFFGSGTQLSVL.

This clone came up a few times. This sequence joins TRBV9 and TRBJ2-2; weak D call: TRBD1 (5 bases). CDR3 length equals 16 residues. Germline V gene data show CDR1 as SGDLS and CDR2 as YYNGEE. V lost 4 bases and J 6 bases, leaving 19 bases between the germline ends. CDR3 DNA: TGTGCCAGCAGCCCGCAGGGTGTCGGTGTATCCGGGGAGCTGTTTTTT. Its protein is CASSPQGVGVSGELFF.

V and J are TRBV28 and TRBJ1-1; D gene ambiguous. Germline-derived CDR1 and CDR2 are MDHEN and SYDVKM. Trimming took 2 bases from V and 4 from J, leaving 14 bases between them. The CDR3 sequence is 15 residues long. The CDR3 region is CASSLGGTRGTEAFF. The CDR3 DNA reads as TGTGCCAGCAGTTTAGGAGGCACCCGGGGCACTGAAGCTTTCTTT.

This rearrangement joins TRBV2 to TRBJ2-7; D might be TRBD1 (5 bases). CDR3 size: 13 residues. In germline, CDR1 is SNHLY, CDR2 FYNNEI. The ends were cut back, 0 bases at V and 6 bases at J, with 9 bases in the middle. The CDR3 reads CASSEATAFEQYF. CDR3 nucleotide sequence: TGTGCCAGCAGTGAAGCGACAGCGTTCGAGCAGTACTTC.

This sequence joins TRBV30 and TRBJ2-7; unclear D gene. Germline CDR1 GTSNPN, CDR2 SVGIG (reference sequence). The CDR3 spans 11 residues. The V and J ends lost 0 bases and 6 bases respectively, with 6 bases between them. The CDR3: CAWSVGGEQYF. DNA for the CDR3: TGTGCCTGGAGTGTAGGCGGCGAGCAGTACTTC.

V and J are TRBV5-1 and TRBJ2-1; the match to TRBD2 covers 9 bases. This CDR3 is 15 amino acids long. CDR1 and CDR2 from the germline V gene are SGHRS and YFSETQ. V lost 4 bases, J lost 3 bases, and 5 bases stayed unmatched. CDR3 loop: CASSLAGRGYNEQFF. For the CDR3, the DNA is TGCGCCAGCAGCCTAGCGGGAAGAGGCTACAATGAGCAGTTCTTC. Drawing the rest from reference TRBV5-1 and TRBJ2-1, the complete variable domain is KAGVTQTPRYLIKTRGQQVTLSCSPISGHRSVSWYQQTPGQGLQFLFEYFSETQRNKGNFPGRFSGRQFSNSRSEMNVSTLELGDSALYLCASSLAGRGYNEQFFGPGTRLTVL.

V is TRBV15 and J is TRBJ1-1; D is unresolved. In germline, CDR1 is LNHNV, CDR2 YYDKDF (reference sequence). V dropped 3 bases and J dropped 4 bases, with 18 bases sitting between them. The CDR3 runs to 16 residues. CDR3 nucleotides: TGTGCCACCAGCAGGGCCCCTTCGGGAATGGGCACTGAAGCTTTCTTT. Translating it yields CATSRAPSGMGTEAFF.

This sequence joins TRBV11-2 and TRBJ2-7; D is undetermined. CDR3 size: 13 residues. Germline assignment: CDR1 SGHAT and CDR2 FQNNGV. V was clipped by 3 bases and J by 5 bases, with 11 bases between them. CDR3 in amino acids: CASSLSRAHEQYF. In DNA, the CDR3 is TGTGCCAGCAGCTTGTCGCGAGCCCACGAGCAGTACTTC. Filled out from reference TRBV11-2 and TRBJ2-7, the complete variable domain reads EAGVAQSPRYKIIEKRQSVAFWCNPISGHATLYWYQQILGQGPKLLIQFQNNGVVDDSQLPKDRFSAERLKGVDSTLKIQPAKLEDSAVYLCASSLSRAHEQYFGPGTRLTVT.

The rearrangement uses TRBV3-1 (or the pseudogene TRBV3-2) and TRBJ2-3; D is perhaps TRBD1 (5 bases). From germline, CDR1 is LGHDT and CDR2 YNNKEL (reference sequence). V was trimmed by 1 base and J by 0 bases, leaving 11 bases between them. This CDR3 has 16 amino acids. This chain's CDR3 is CASSQASTASTDTQYF. The CDR3 region has the DNA TGTGCCAGCAGCCAAGCTTCGACAGCTAGCACAGATACGCAGTATTTT.

The rearrangement joins TRBV6-2 or TRBV6-3 to TRBJ2-7, with D maybe TRBD2 (6 bases). Germline V gene lookup returns CDR1 MNHEY and CDR2 SVGEGT. This CDR3 contains 13 residues. Trimming took 6 bases from V and 6 from J, leaving 15 bases between them. The CDR3 protein is CASSDFWGGEQYF. The CDR3 bases are TGTGCCAGCAGCGACTTCTGGGGAGGCGAGCAGTACTTC.

The V gene is TRBV6-5, the J gene TRBJ1-4; D gene uncertain. The CDR3 covers 15 residues. Germline CDR1 MNHEY, CDR2 SVGAGI. Trimming pared 4 bases from V and 8 bases from J, leaving 17 bases between. The CDR3 sequence is CASSSTGSSKEKLFF. CDR3 in DNA: TGTGCCAGCAGTTCGACCGGGTCCAGCAAGGAAAAACTGTTTTTT.

The count of this clone is one. The genes are TRBV5-1 and TRBJ2-3, with TRBD2 matching over 9 bases. V was pared by 2 bases and J by 3 bases, with 4 bases of the junction left unmatched. The CDR3 is made up of 15 amino acids. Germline V gives CDR1 SGHRS, CDR2 YFSETQ. The DNA for the CDR3 is TGCGCCAGCAGCTTTAGCGGGAGTGGGACAGATACGCAGTATTTT. Translating gives CASSFSGSGTDTQYF.

The chain uses TRBV19 and TRBJ1-2; 8 positions match TRBD1. This CDR3 has 17 amino acids. Trimming removed 3 bases from V and 2 bases from J; junction bases left unmatched: 11. CDR1 and CDR2 from the germline V gene are LNHDA and SQIVND (reference sequence). The CDR3 spells CASSIARGQGSNYGYTF. CDR3 nucleotide sequence: TGTGCCAGTAGTATTGCAAGAGGACAGGGATCAAACTATGGCTACACCTTC.

The V gene is TRBV28, the J gene TRBJ2-7, with D perhaps TRBD1 (5 bases). Trimming shortened V by 8 bases and J by 0 bases, and 11 bases separated the two germline ends. CDR1 and CDR2 from the germline V gene are MDHEN and SYDVKM. The CDR3 runs 13 residues. The CDR3 DNA follows: TGTGCCAGCGACAGACAGTCCTCCTACGAGCAGTACTTC. Its translation is CASDRQSSYEQYF.

The chain uses TRBV20-1 and TRBJ2-5; no definite D call. CDR3 length equals 11 residues. V was shortened by 5 bases and J by 2 bases, with 6 bases between the two germline ends. From germline, CDR1 is DFQATT and CDR2 SNEGSKA (reference sequence). CDR3 sequence reads: CSALYQETQYF. The DNA for the CDR3 is TGCAGTGCTCTCTATCAAGAGACCCAGTACTTC.

CDR3 DNA: TGTGCCAGCAGTTCAGGGCCCGCAAGTAAGCAGTTCTTC. Amino acids: CASSSGPASKQFF. The chain carries TRBV12-3 or TRBV12-4 and TRBJ2-1, with a possible D match to TRBD1 (5 bases). V was trimmed by 4 bases and J by 11 bases, leaving 15 bases between them. This CDR3 comprises 13 residues.

This sequence joins TRBV6-5 and TRBJ1-2; no reliable D call. Trimming pared 2 bases from V and 7 bases from J, leaving 11 bases between. This CDR3 has 13 amino acids. Germline V gene data show CDR1 as MNHEY and CDR2 as SVGAGI. The CDR3, as DNA: TGTGCCAGCAGTTACGCGCGCACCGGTGGCTACACCTTC. Translation gives CASSYARTGGYTF.

The CDR3 loop is CASSSRTSGSASYNEQFF. CDR3 nucleotides: TGTGCCAGCAGCTCTAGGACTAGCGGGAGTGCCTCCTACAATGAGCAGTTCTTC. The genes are TRBV6-2 or TRBV6-3 and TRBJ2-1, with 13 nucleotides matching TRBD2. V dropped 6 bases and J dropped 0; count of bases not matched to a gene: 8. CDR3 length: 18 amino acids. Looked up from germline, CDR1 is MNHEY and CDR2 is SVGEGT.

The chain joins TRBV14 to TRBJ2-2; a possible D gene is TRBD2 (6 bases). Deletions cut 3 bases from V and 7 bases from J, with 15 bases between. This CDR3 is built from 15 residues. CDR1 is SGHDN, CDR2 FVKESK, per germline. The CDR3 spells CASSQTRLVGGELFF. As DNA, the CDR3 is TGTGCCAGCAGCCAGACCCGACTAGTTGGCGGGGAGCTGTTTTTT.

The chain is built from TRBV7-9 and TRBJ1-4; the match to TRBD1 covers 9 bases. Germline CDR1 and CDR2: SEHNR and FQNEAQ (reference sequence). The CDR3 has 14 residues. The ends lost 7 bases at V and 5 bases at J; junction bases unmatched: 5. CDR3 sequence (DNA): TGTGCCAGCAATTCGGGACAGGGAAATGAAAAACTGTTTTTT. Translating gives CASNSGQGNEKLFF. Full variable domain (missing parts from reference TRBV7-9 and TRBJ1-4): DTGVSQNPRHKITKRGQNVTFRCDPISEHNRLYWYRQTLGQGPEFLTYFQNEAQLEKSRLLSDRFSAERPKGSFSTLEIQRTEQGDSAMYLCASNSGQGNEKLFFGSGTQLSVL.